This T cell receptor (beta chain) was identified during a study of blood T cell repertoires in COVID-19. Clones were sequenced by immunoSEQ multiplex PCR, and TCRdb holds only the in-frame ones, with some missing. The sample holds 310,000 or so clones, approximately 89% seen once. This CDR3 is built from 15 residues. Germline trimming cut 3 bases from V and 6 bases from J; bases unmatched to any gene: 8. Germline assignment: CDR1 LGHDT and CDR2 YNNKEL (reference sequence). This receptor was identified in a young woman with COVID-19, enrolled during active disease. Material: peripheral blood. The J gene is TRBJ2-1, the V gene TRBV3-1 (or the pseudogene TRBV3-2); 7 positions agree with TRBD2. The CDR3 DNA sequence: TGTGCCAGCAGCCATGGGAGCGGGGCTTCCAATGAGCAGTTCTTC. Encoded protein: CASSHGSGASNEQFF.